This paragraph covers one T cell receptor (beta chain) sequence. Its matching antigen is unknown. The sample is drawn from a study of cytomegalovirus exposure and HLA in healthy donors. Study-wide points: HLA allele associations emerged for about 16,000 TCR beta sequences in a later analysis, at 0.05 false discovery rate.

The germline V gene encodes CDR1 MDHEN and CDR2 SYDVKM. The CDR3 runs to 15 residues. The germline V and J ends were trimmed by 3 bases and 2 bases, with 14 bases remaining between them. The primer mix had 60 Vbeta and 13 Jbeta primers. Generated by immunoSEQ multiplex PCR, the TCRdb table keeps only in-frame clones and is missing some. This table has 300,000 or so clones, approximately 85% appearing once. Sequencing was performed on PBMCs. This TCR came from a woman between 40 and 55 years old in good health and CMV-seropositive. The chain links TRBV28 to TRBJ2-7, with D possibly TRBD1 on 5 matching bases. The CDR3 DNA reads as TGTGCCAGCAGTTTCGGCAGGGTGGCCACCTACGAGCAGTACTTC. It specifies CASSFGRVATYEQYF. Full variable domain (remainder filled in from reference TRBV28 and TRBJ2-7): DVKVTQSSRYLVKRTGEKVFLECVQDMDHENMFWYRQDPGLGLRLIYFSYDVKMKEKGDIPEGYSVSREKKERFSLILESASTNQTSMYLCASSFGRVATYEQYFGPGTRLTVT.